A selection of T cell receptor beta chains follows, all from one sample in a study of blood T cell repertoires in COVID-19. Using immunoSEQ multiplex PCR, the repertoire was profiled, and TCRdb retains in-frame clones only, with some absent. The sample has approximately 200,000 clones, roughly 80% seen once. The sample was PBMCs or T cells enriched from blood (not recorded which). Every receptor here comes from a woman younger than 45 who had recovered from COVID-19. CDR3s include the opening cysteine and the closing phenylalanine or tryptophan. The order of the fields is D gene, clone size, V gene, J gene, CDR3 protein, CDR3 DNA. The D gene is left open where the match is weak. Not all rows give a size; the values are once, few, many and, for expanded clones, a class.

D gene: NA; clone size: NA; V gene: TRBV10-3; J gene: TRBJ2-3; CDR3 protein: CAIRDRASTDTQYF; CDR3 DNA: TGTGCCATCAGGGACAGAGCTAGCACAGATACGCAGTATTTT
D gene: TRBD2; clone size: NA; V gene: TRBV6-5; J gene: TRBJ2-3; CDR3 protein: CASITGGRTDTQYF; CDR3 DNA: TGTGCCAGCATTACGGGAGGGCGGACAGATACGCAGTATTTT
D gene: NA; clone size: NA; V gene: TRBV30; J gene: TRBJ1-1; CDR3 protein: CAWSVSLGGAPNTEAFF; CDR3 DNA: TGTGCCTGGAGTGTATCTCTCGGTGGGGCCCCGAACACTGAAGCTTTCTTT
D gene: TRBD1; clone size: NA; V gene: TRBV9; J gene: TRBJ1-1; CDR3 protein: CASSGQGMNTEAFF; CDR3 DNA: TGTGCCAGCAGCGGACAGGGGATGAACACTGAAGCTTTCTTT
D gene: TRBD2; clone size: NA; V gene: TRBV6-5; J gene: TRBJ2-1; CDR3 protein: CASSPLGLDGNEQFF; CDR3 DNA: TGTGCCAGCAGCCCCCTGGGACTAGATGGCAATGAGCAGTTCTTC
D gene: NA; clone size: NA; V gene: TRBV4-2; J gene: TRBJ2-1; CDR3 protein: CASSQVGAGSINEQFF; CDR3 DNA: TGTGCCAGCAGCCAAGTGGGGGCAGGTTCAATCAATGAGCAGTTCTTC
D gene: TRBD1; clone size: NA; V gene: TRBV25-1; J gene: TRBJ1-1; CDR3 protein: CASSERATGGTEAFF; CDR3 DNA: TGTGCCAGCAGTGAAAGGGCTACAGGGGGCACTGAAGCTTTCTTT
D gene: TRBD1; clone size: NA; V gene: TRBV10-1; J gene: TRBJ2-7; CDR3 protein: CASSGDRGYYEQYF; CDR3 DNA: TGCGCCAGCAGCGGGGACAGGGGCTACTACGAGCAGTACTTC
D gene: NA; clone size: few; V gene: TRBV6-1; J gene: TRBJ1-4; CDR3 protein: CASSENTGIATNEKLFF; CDR3 DNA: TGTGCCAGCAGTGAAAATACAGGGATTGCAACTAATGAAAAACTGTTTTTT
D gene: TRBD1; clone size: NA; V gene: TRBV9; J gene: TRBJ2-1; CDR3 protein: CASSVALEDRDRGRGDRNEQFF; CDR3 DNA: TGTGCCAGCAGCGTAGCTCTTGAAGACCGGGACAGGGGGCGTGGGGACCGCAATGAGCAGTTCTTC
D gene: TRBD1; clone size: NA; V gene: TRBV5-4; J gene: TRBJ2-7; CDR3 protein: CASSEHQGVSYEQYF; CDR3 DNA: TGTGCCAGCAGCGAACATCAGGGGGTGTCCTACGAGCAGTACTTC
D gene: TRBD1; clone size: NA; V gene: TRBV2; J gene: TRBJ2-1; CDR3 protein: CAILRDRGGNEQFF; CDR3 DNA: TGTGCCATTCTCCGGGACAGGGGAGGGAATGAGCAGTTCTTC
D gene: TRBD2; clone size: NA; V gene: TRBV7-7; J gene: TRBJ2-1; CDR3 protein: CASSPGGRGGIDEQFF; CDR3 DNA: TGTGCTAGCAGCCCCGGAGGACGGGGAGGGATAGATGAGCAGTTCTTC
D gene: TRBD2; clone size: NA; V gene: TRBV10-3; J gene: TRBJ2-5; CDR3 protein: CAIKGLADQETQYF; CDR3 DNA: TGTGCCATCAAGGGACTAGCAGACCAAGAGACCCAGTACTTC
D gene: TRBD2; clone size: NA; V gene: TRBV28; J gene: TRBJ2-6; CDR3 protein: CASRPGGALDRGANVLTF; CDR3 DNA: TGTGCCAGCAGACCGGGGGGGGCGCTGGATCGTGGGGCCAACGTCCTGACTTTC
D gene: NA; clone size: NA; V gene: TRBV6-4; J gene: TRBJ2-1; CDR3 protein: CASSPGQTYNEQFF; CDR3 DNA: TGTGCCAGCAGCCCGGGACAAACCTACAATGAGCAGTTCTTC
D gene: NA; clone size: NA; V gene: TRBV2; J gene: TRBJ1-2; CDR3 protein: CASSEGTVPGGYTF; CDR3 DNA: TGTGCCAGCAGTGAAGGAACCGTCCCAGGTGGCTACACCTTC
D gene: TRBD2; clone size: NA; V gene: TRBV7-3; J gene: TRBJ2-3; CDR3 protein: CASSLTSGNTDTQYF; CDR3 DNA: TGTGCCAGCAGCCTAACTAGCGGGAACACAGATACGCAGTATTTT
D gene: NA; clone size: NA; V gene: TRBV13; J gene: TRBJ2-7; CDR3 protein: CASAEGSYEQYF; CDR3 DNA: TGTGCCAGCGCTGAGGGCTCCTACGAGCAGTACTTC
D gene: NA; clone size: few; V gene: TRBV10-1; J gene: TRBJ2-1; CDR3 protein: CASTALATSLSNEQFF; CDR3 DNA: TGCGCCAGCACCGCACTAGCAACCTCTCTCAGCAATGAGCAGTTCTTC
D gene: TRBD1; clone size: NA; V gene: TRBV19; J gene: TRBJ1-1; CDR3 protein: CASSIEGTGITLGGTEAFF; CDR3 DNA: TGTGCCAGTAGTATAGAGGGGACAGGGATCACGCTTGGGGGCACTGAAGCTTTCTTT
D gene: NA; clone size: few; V gene: TRBV27; J gene: TRBJ1-2; CDR3 protein: CASSKTRTIEGYTF; CDR3 DNA: TGTGCCAGCAGTAAAACCCGAACGATTGAGGGCTACACCTTC
D gene: TRBD1; clone size: NA; V gene: TRBV4-2; J gene: TRBJ1-3; CDR3 protein: CASSHFMGQGSGNTIYF; CDR3 DNA: TGTGCCAGCAGCCATTTTATGGGACAGGGGTCTGGAAACACCATATATTTT
D gene: NA; clone size: NA; V gene: TRBV9; J gene: TRBJ2-3; CDR3 protein: CASSEPRGGGTDTQYF; CDR3 DNA: TGTGCCAGCAGCGAACCACGTGGTGGGGGGACAGATACGCAGTATTTT
D gene: TRBD2; clone size: NA; V gene: TRBV7-6; J gene: TRBJ2-1; CDR3 protein: CASSLGGPGGRYNEQFF; CDR3 DNA: TGTGCCAGCAGCTTAGGGGGCCCGGGGGGGCGCTACAATGAGCAGTTCTTC
D gene: TRBD2; clone size: NA; V gene: TRBV5-1; J gene: TRBJ2-7; CDR3 protein: CASSLVRGLADYEQYF; CDR3 DNA: TGCGCCAGCAGCTTGGTTAGAGGACTAGCGGATTACGAGCAGTACTTC
D gene: TRBD1; clone size: once; V gene: TRBV2; J gene: TRBJ1-2; CDR3 protein: CASSEAFQGEEGYTF; CDR3 DNA: TGTGCCAGCAGTGAAGCGTTTCAGGGGGAGGAGGGCTACACCTTC
D gene: NA; clone size: once; V gene: TRBV12-3/TRBV12-4; J gene: TRBJ1-2; CDR3 protein: CASIRSGVDGYTF; CDR3 DNA: TGTGCCAGCATTCGGTCAGGGGTGGATGGCTACACCTTC
D gene: TRBD1; clone size: NA; V gene: TRBV10-3; J gene: TRBJ2-3; CDR3 protein: CAISESRTGGTDTQYF; CDR3 DNA: TGTGCCATCAGTGAGTCGCGGACAGGGGGCACAGATACGCAGTATTTT
D gene: TRBD1; clone size: NA; V gene: TRBV3-1/TRBV3-2; J gene: TRBJ1-6; CDR3 protein: CASSPQDRENSPLHF; CDR3 DNA: TGTGCCAGCAGCCCCCAGGACAGGGAGAATTCACCCCTCCACTTT
D gene: NA; clone size: NA; V gene: TRBV11-2; J gene: TRBJ1-3; CDR3 protein: CASSSRTITGNTIYF; CDR3 DNA: TGTGCCAGCAGCTCCCGGACAATAACGGGAAACACCATATATTTT
D gene: TRBD2; clone size: NA; V gene: TRBV12-3/TRBV12-4; J gene: TRBJ2-7; CDR3 protein: CASSPGLDEQYF; CDR3 DNA: TGTGCCAGCAGCCCCGGACTAGACGAGCAGTACTTC
D gene: TRBD1; clone size: NA; V gene: TRBV18; J gene: TRBJ1-6; CDR3 protein: CASSPLRTGGSGSPLHF; CDR3 DNA: TGTGCCAGCTCACCGTTGAGGACAGGGGGATCAGGTTCACCCCTCCACTTT
D gene: NA; clone size: NA; V gene: TRBV6-6; J gene: TRBJ2-7; CDR3 protein: CASSSLGPEQYF; CDR3 DNA: TGTGCCAGCAGCTCACTAGGACCCGAGCAGTACTTC
D gene: TRBD2; clone size: NA; V gene: TRBV5-4; J gene: TRBJ2-1; CDR3 protein: CASSLSGGAIYNEQFF; CDR3 DNA: TGTGCCAGCAGCTTAAGCGGGGGGGCGATCTACAATGAGCAGTTCTTC
D gene: TRBD1; clone size: NA; V gene: TRBV7-2; J gene: TRBJ1-3; CDR3 protein: CASRSRAGGGNTIYF; CDR3 DNA: TGTGCCAGCAGGAGTAGAGCAGGGGGCGGAAACACCATATATTTT
D gene: NA; clone size: NA; V gene: TRBV5-6; J gene: TRBJ1-5; CDR3 protein: CASSSGRGRNQPQHF; CDR3 DNA: TGTGCCAGCAGCTCCGGCAGGGGAAGAAATCAGCCCCAGCATTTT
D gene: TRBD2; clone size: few; V gene: TRBV19; J gene: TRBJ2-2; CDR3 protein: CASSLRGGSGELFF; CDR3 DNA: TGTGCCAGTAGTCTTAGGGGAGGGTCCGGGGAGCTGTTTTTT
D gene: NA; clone size: NA; V gene: TRBV6-2/TRBV6-3; J gene: TRBJ1-2; CDR3 protein: CASSYSKARQKYGYTF; CDR3 DNA: TGTGCCAGCAGTTACTCGAAAGCGCGACAGAAGTATGGCTACACCTTC
D gene: TRBD1; clone size: NA; V gene: TRBV18; J gene: TRBJ1-4; CDR3 protein: CASSFDRVQTNEKLFF; CDR3 DNA: TGTGCCAGCTCGTTCGACAGGGTCCAAACTAATGAAAAACTGTTTTTT
D gene: NA; clone size: once; V gene: TRBV5-4; J gene: TRBJ2-1; CDR3 protein: CASSSPRRNNEQFF; CDR3 DNA: TGTGCCAGCAGCTCCCCGCGAAGAAACAATGAGCAGTTCTTC
D gene: NA; clone size: NA; V gene: TRBV11-3; J gene: TRBJ1-3; CDR3 protein: CASSRMGQGSTIYF; CDR3 DNA: TGTGCCAGCAGCCGGATGGGGCAGGGATCCACCATATATTTT
D gene: NA; clone size: few; V gene: TRBV28; J gene: TRBJ1-1; CDR3 protein: CASSLSVGDTEAFF; CDR3 DNA: TGTGCCAGCAGTTTATCGGTAGGGGACACTGAAGCTTTCTTT
D gene: TRBD1; clone size: NA; V gene: TRBV5-6; J gene: TRBJ1-4; CDR3 protein: CASSSTGTNEKLFF; CDR3 DNA: TGTGCCAGCAGCTCGACAGGGACTAATGAAAAACTGTTTTTT
D gene: TRBD1; clone size: NA; V gene: TRBV6-5; J gene: TRBJ1-2; CDR3 protein: CASSYSSGGDYGYTF; CDR3 DNA: TGTGCCAGCAGTTACTCGTCAGGGGGCGACTATGGCTACACCTTC
D gene: NA; clone size: NA; V gene: TRBV18; J gene: TRBJ1-2; CDR3 protein: CASSPTGTMGYTF; CDR3 DNA: TGTGCCAGCTCACCTACTGGTACGATGGGCTACACCTTC
D gene: NA; clone size: NA; V gene: TRBV18; J gene: TRBJ1-5; CDR3 protein: CASSPQRDMASRRPQHF; CDR3 DNA: TGTGCCAGCTCACCTCAGCGGGACATGGCTTCGCGGCGGCCCCAGCATTTT
D gene: TRBD2; clone size: medium-sized; V gene: TRBV6-5; J gene: TRBJ2-2; CDR3 protein: CASSNAGGRTGELFF; CDR3 DNA: TGTGCCAGCAGTAACGCGGGGGGGCGAACCGGGGAGCTGTTTTTT
D gene: TRBD1; clone size: NA; V gene: TRBV11-2; J gene: TRBJ1-5; CDR3 protein: CASSSQGVTADQPQHF; CDR3 DNA: TGTGCCAGCAGCTCGCAGGGGGTAACGGCGGATCAGCCCCAGCATTTT